These 27 T cell receptor beta chains were sequenced from one sample in a study of blood T cell repertoires in COVID-19. Some clones are missing from TCRdb's copy, which holds only in-frame ones; the method was immunoSEQ multiplex PCR. The table records 180,000 or so clones, around 88% of them present only once. Sequencing was done on a sample of peripheral blood. These receptors were taken from a woman under 40 with acute or convalescent COVID-19.

This clone was counted between two and nine times. V is TRBV15 and J is TRBJ2-2, with D possibly being TRBD1 (6 bases). This CDR3 is built from 15 residues. The germline gives CDR1 LNHNV, CDR2 YYDKDF (reference sequence). Trimming took off 1 base at V and 4 bases at J, with 10 bases between the two ends. The CDR3 spells CATSRGRGATGELFF. The CDR3 nucleotides are TGTGCCACCAGCAGAGGCAGGGGAGCCACCGGGGAGCTGTTTTTT.

In regard to this clone: This specimen includes other DNA sequences encoding the same CDR3. The chain is built from TRBV3-1 (or the pseudogene TRBV3-2) and TRBJ1-6; no definite D call. The germline V gene has CDR1 LGHDT and CDR2 YNNKEL (reference sequence). The ends were cut back, 2 bases at V and 7 bases at J, with 3 bases in the middle. This CDR3 region has 12 residues. CDR3 bases: TGTGCCAGCAGCCAATTAAATTCACCCCTCCACTTT. Encoded protein: CASSQLNSPLHF.

V gene TRBV28 combines with J gene TRBJ2-3; D unresolved. V was pared by 4 bases and J by 0 bases, with 14 bases between. Germline V CDR1 and CDR2: MDHEN, SYDVKM. The CDR3 totals 16 residues. CDR3 in DNA: TGTGCCAGCAGTTCCCCCTGGTCTACTAGCACAGATACGCAGTATTTT. Residues: CASSSPWSTSTDTQYF.

This chain connects TRBV5-1 to TRBJ1-4; D ambiguous. This CDR3 region has 14 residues. V shed 5 bases and J shed 2 bases, with 10 bases lying between them. Germline CDR1 reads SGHRS; CDR2 reads YFSETQ. The CDR3 DNA follows: TGCGCCAGCAGAGGAGTGTCTACTAATGAAAAACTGTTTTTT. Translation: CASRGVSTNEKLFF.

The gene calls are TRBV6-6 and TRBJ2-7; the D is unclear. CDR1 is MNHNY, CDR2 SVGAGI, per germline (reference sequence). This CDR3 comprises 15 residues. V lost 0 bases and J 2 bases, leaving 11 bases between the germline ends. CDR3: CASSYSALGTYEQYF. CDR3 coding DNA: TGTGCCAGCAGTTACTCGGCTCTGGGCACCTACGAGCAGTACTTC.

The chain couples TRBV6-1 to TRBJ2-3, with TRBD2 matching 13 bases. V lost 4 bases, J lost 10 bases, and 11 bases stayed unmatched. CDR3 length: 16 amino acids. Germline CDR1 is MNHNS and CDR2 is SASEGT. For the CDR3, the DNA is TGTGCCAGCAGTGGCCAAGGACTAGCGGGAGAGGGGCCGCAGTATTTT. It codes for CASSGQGLAGEGPQYF.

The J gene is TRBJ1-1, the V gene TRBV19; TRBD1 is a possible D gene (6 bases). The CDR3 is made up of 12 amino acids. Germline V CDR1 and CDR2: LNHDA, SQIVND (reference sequence). Trimming pared 9 bases from V and 1 base from J, leaving 9 bases between. In nucleotides, the CDR3 is TGTGCCAGCGGACAGCAGAACACTGAAGCTTTCTTT. Protein sequence: CASGQQNTEAFF.

The chain has TRBV3-1 (or the pseudogene TRBV3-2) and TRBJ2-2; 9 nucleotides agree with TRBD2. The germline CDR1 and CDR2 sequences are LGHDT and YNNKEL (reference sequence). V trimming: 9 bases; J trimming: 6 bases; junction bases outside the gene matches: 8. The CDR3 is 14 residues long. DNA of the CDR3: TGTGCCAGTAGCGGGAGAGGAGGACCCGGGGAGCTGTTTTTT. Residues: CASSGRGGPGELFF.

This clone was found a few times. This chain uses TRBV11-1 with TRBJ1-2, with a possible D match to TRBD1 (5 bases). V lost 1 base and J 4 bases, leaving 10 bases between the germline ends. Germline V gives CDR1 SGHAT, CDR2 FQDESV (reference sequence). The CDR3 sequence is 14 residues long. Here the CDR3 DNA reads TGTGCCAGCAGCTTAGGAAGCGGGACCTATGGCTACACCTTC. As protein: CASSLGSGTYGYTF.

The chain uses TRBV7-8 and TRBJ2-3, with D unclear. V was shortened by 2 bases and J by 3 bases, with 9 bases between the two germline ends. The CDR3 length is 14 residues. CDR1 is SGHVS and CDR2 is FQNEAQ in the germline V gene. The CDR3 is CASSLIARTDTQYF. CDR3 nucleotide sequence: TGTGCCAGCAGCTTAATAGCAAGGACAGATACGCAGTATTTT.

The CDR3 here is CASSLQGSQETQYF. For the CDR3, the DNA is TGTGCCAGCAGCTTACAGGGGTCTCAAGAGACCCAGTACTTC. This chain joins TRBV5-4 and TRBJ2-5; TRBD1 agrees at 7 bases. V shed 2 bases and J 2 bases; nucleotides not matched to a gene: 3. From germline, CDR1 is SGHNT and CDR2 YYREEE (reference sequence). This CDR3 has 14 residues.

This chain uses TRBV7-6 with TRBJ2-1; D perhaps matches TRBD2 (6 bases). The V gene's germline CDR1 is SGHVS and CDR2 FNYEAQ. CDR3 length equals 14 residues. V shed 7 bases and J shed 0 bases, with 10 bases lying between them. The CDR3 nucleotides read TGTGCCAGCACTAGCGTAAGCTCCTACAATGAGCAGTTCTTC. Translation gives CASTSVSSYNEQFF.

The chain links TRBV7-9 to TRBJ1-4; tentatively, D is TRBD1 (6 bases). Germline assignment: CDR1 SEHNR and CDR2 FQNEAQ (reference sequence). V lost 5 bases, J lost 4 bases, and 17 bases lay in between. CDR3 length: 16 amino acids. The CDR3, as DNA: TGTGCCAGCAGCCCTTCCCCACAGGGCCTTAATGAAAAACTGTTTTTT. It yields the protein CASSPSPQGLNEKLFF.

The chain has TRBV2 and TRBJ1-6, with a tentative D call TRBD1 (6 bases). Looked up from germline, CDR1 is SNHLY and CDR2 is FYNNEI. The CDR3 loop spans 16 amino acids. V was cut by 5 bases and J by 0 bases, with 11 bases left in between. CDR3 sequence (DNA): TGTGCCAGCAGTTGGGACAAAAGCTCCTATAATTCACCCCTCCACTTT. Translation gives CASSWDKSSYNSPLHF.

The genes are TRBV4-1 and TRBJ2-1, with 8 bases that match TRBD2. This CDR3 comprises 15 residues. CDR1 and CDR2 from the germline V gene are MGHRA and YSYEKL. With V trimmed by 7 bases and J by 1 base, 6 bases remained unmatched. The CDR3 protein is CASKNGRESYNEQFF. CDR3 nucleotide sequence: TGCGCCAGCAAAAACGGGAGGGAATCCTACAATGAGCAGTTCTTC.

The V gene is TRBV3-1 (or the pseudogene TRBV3-2), the J gene TRBJ1-6; a weak D match, TRBD1 (5 bases). Trimming stripped 5 bases from V and 7 bases from J, with 9 bases between. The CDR3 loop spans 13 amino acids. Looked up from germline, CDR1 is LGHDT and CDR2 is YNNKEL (reference sequence). In DNA form, the CDR3 reads TGTGCCAGCAGCTGGGAGGGGAATTCACCCCTCCACTTT. Translated: CASSWEGNSPLHF.

J is TRBJ2-1 and V is TRBV6-5; D may be TRBD2 (5 bases). CDR3 length: 13 residues. Germline CDR1 MNHEY, CDR2 SVGAGI. V lost 10 bases, J lost 7 bases, and 17 bases lay in between. The CDR3 here is CATRRGMLNEQFF. CDR3 nucleotide sequence: TGTGCCACCCGGAGAGGGATGTTAAATGAGCAGTTCTTC.

In its sample, this clone was seen once. The V gene is TRBV10-1, the J gene TRBJ2-4; a possible D gene is TRBD2 (5 bases). This CDR3 spans 13 amino acids. V lost 4 bases and J 10 bases, leaving 14 bases between the germline ends. CDR1 WNHNN and CDR2 SYGVQD come from the germline V gene (reference sequence). DNA of the CDR3: TGCGCCAGCAGTGGGGTTCTACCGGGGATTCAGTACTTC. It translates to CASSGVLPGIQYF.

V gene TRBV10-1 combines with J gene TRBJ2-7, with no clear D. CDR1 and CDR2 from the germline V gene are WNHNN and SYGVQD (reference sequence). V was pared by 6 bases and J by 6 bases, with 6 bases between. This CDR3 comprises 10 residues. For the CDR3, the DNA is TGCGCCAGCAGCTATAGCGAGCAGTACTTC. Translation gives CASSYSEQYF.

This clone was detected only once. The J gene is TRBJ2-5, the V gene TRBV27; TRBD1 might be the D (6 bases). CDR1 is MNHEY and CDR2 is SMNVEV in the germline V gene (reference sequence). V was pared by 6 bases and J by 6 bases, with 17 bases between. This CDR3 is built from 14 residues. CDR3 amino acids: CASRDTGTKKTQYF. CDR3 nucleotides: TGTGCCAGCAGAGACACAGGGACCAAGAAGACCCAGTACTTC.

The chain recombines TRBV12-3 or TRBV12-4 with TRBJ2-1; 7 bases are a match to TRBD1. This CDR3 contains 12 residues. V lost 5 bases to trimming and J lost 8 bases; unmatched junction nucleotides: 3. CDR3 DNA sequence: TGTGCCAGCAGTACCCAGGGGGATGAGCAGTTCTTC. Translated, it gives CASSTQGDEQFF.

CDR3 sequence: CASSLKGGIGKNIQYF. DNA of the CDR3: TGTGCCAGCAGCCTCAAGGGGGGGATCGGCAAAAACATTCAGTACTTC. J is TRBJ2-4 and V is TRBV3-1 (or the pseudogene TRBV3-2), with D possibly matching TRBD2 (7 bases). V was shortened by 4 bases and J by 3 bases, with 16 bases between the two germline ends. CDR1 is LGHDT, CDR2 YNNKEL, per germline (reference sequence). CDR3 size: 16 residues.

This clone came up once. The V gene is TRBV18, the J gene TRBJ1-2; 7 bases line up with TRBD1. J was trimmed by 4 bases and V by 5 bases; bases with no gene match: 7. The CDR3 has 14 amino acids. Germline V gene data show CDR1 as KGHSH and CDR2 as LQKENI. In nucleotides, the CDR3 is TGTGCCAGCTCAACCGGGACAGCCACCTATGGCTACACCTTC. It specifies CASSTGTATYGYTF.

This chain joins TRBV12-3 or TRBV12-4 and TRBJ2-7; D remains unclear. V was pared by 5 bases and J by 2 bases, with 10 bases between. This CDR3 spans 13 amino acids. Written as DNA, the CDR3 is TGTGCCAGCAGTGGGCCCCTGGCCTACGAGCAGTACTTC. Its translation: CASSGPLAYEQYF.

The CDR3 sequence is CSVAGTGPDTQYF. In DNA form, the CDR3 reads TGCAGCGTTGCCGGGACAGGGCCAGATACGCAGTATTTT. The rearrangement joins TRBV29-1 to TRBJ2-3; TRBD1 aligns across 9 bases. Germline V gene lookup returns CDR1 SQVTM and CDR2 ANQGSEA. Unmatched junction bases numbered 3, after V lost 4 bases and J lost 4 bases. The CDR3 has 13 amino acids.

This chain joins TRBV6-6 and TRBJ2-1; no firm D call. The CDR3 consists of 16 residues. The germline V gene encodes CDR1 MNHNY and CDR2 SVGAGI (reference sequence). The germline V and J ends were trimmed by 2 bases and 0 bases, with 11 bases remaining between them. For the CDR3, the DNA is TGTGCCAGCAGTTACACGAGCTCCTTCTCCTACAATGAGCAGTTCTTC. Translation: CASSYTSSFSYNEQFF.

In its sample, this clone was seen a few times. This chain links TRBV6-6 with TRBJ1-2; TRBD1 matches 7 bases. This CDR3 spans 14 amino acids. The V and J ends lost 7 bases and 6 bases, in that order; junction bases with no gene match: 11. Germline V gene data show CDR1 as MNHNY and CDR2 as SVGAGI (reference sequence). CDR3 sequence reads: CASNFETGINGYTF. The CDR3 DNA follows: TGTGCCAGCAATTTCGAGACAGGGATTAATGGCTACACCTTC.